These 30 T cell receptor beta chains share one sample of origin, sequenced in a study of T cells in Graves' hyperthyroidism and ophthalmopathy. Amplification of TCR beta CDR3 regions used RNA as the template. HTBI primers drove first-round RT-PCR of the TCR CDR3. TCRdb redid the calling of the multiplex PCR reads with MiXCR, one entry per CDR3 protein. The sample lists around 560,000 distinct CDR3 sequences, roughly 17% occurring once. Material for sequencing was blood. The receptors here all came from a young woman with Graves' hyperthyroidism.

This clonotype appeared a few times. The chain employs TRBV5-5 and TRBJ2-1, with unresolved D. This CDR3 spans 11 amino acids. Germline V lookup: CDR1 SGHKS, CDR2 YYEKEE (reference sequence). V was trimmed by 5 bases and J by 7 bases, leaving 7 bases between them. CDR3 region: CASSIGNEQFF. The CDR3 DNA is TGTGCCAGCAGTATTGGTAATGAGCAGTTCTTC.

This clonotype was counted a few times. The J gene is TRBJ2-2, the V gene TRBV7-9; D is undetermined. This CDR3 has 14 amino acids. Germline CDR1 is SEHNR and CDR2 is FQNEAQ (reference sequence). Between the trimmed V and J ends, which lost 6 bases and 7 bases, there was a span of 15 bases. CDR3 in DNA: TGTGCCAGCAGTGAACCCCCTGGGATCGGGGAGCTGTTTTTT. Translation gives CASSEPPGIGELFF.

Comments on this clonotype: A much larger clonotype is one base distant, so this may be a read error. The CDR3 DNA sequence: TGTGCCAGCAGTGGGACAGGGGGAGGTGGTAATAATGAAAGACTGTTTTTT. Its translation: CASSGTGGGGNNERLFF. The chain links TRBV2 to TRBJ1-4; 10 bases are shared with TRBD1. The CDR3 covers 17 residues. Germline V lookup: CDR1 SNHLY, CDR2 FYNNEI.

The V call is TRBV19, the J call TRBJ1-5; D gene uncertain. There are 17 residues in the CDR3. The germline V gene has CDR1 LNHDA and CDR2 SQIVND (reference sequence). The V end was cut by 1 base, the J end by 0 bases, with 13 bases between. CDR3 nucleotide sequence: TGTGCCAGTAGTATAGTTGGCAGTGCATATAGCAATCAGCCCCAGCATTTT. It codes for CASSIVGSAYSNQPQHF.

This rearrangement joins TRBV29-1 to TRBJ1-1; D ambiguous. V lost 5 bases and J 2 bases, leaving 12 bases between the germline ends. The CDR3 covers 13 residues. CDR1 and CDR2 from the germline V gene are SQVTM and ANQGSEA. Here the CDR3 DNA reads TGCAGCGTTTGTTCGGGGTTTAACACTGAAGCTTTCTTT. As protein: CSVCSGFNTEAFF.

V gene TRBV2 combines with J gene TRBJ2-7; D is ambiguous. V shed 7 bases and J shed 10 bases, with 5 bases lying between them. This CDR3 has 8 residues. Germline V lookup: CDR1 SNHLY, CDR2 FYNNEI. The chain's CDR3 is CASNGQYF. The CDR3 DNA follows: TGTGCCAGCAATGGACAGTACTTC.

This clonotype turned up a few times. V gene TRBV28 combines with J gene TRBJ1-5, with D possibly TRBD1 on 5 matching bases. V was trimmed by 5 bases and J by 7 bases, leaving 12 bases between them. Germline V gives CDR1 MDHEN, CDR2 SYDVKM. This CDR3 region has 13 residues. In nucleotides, the CDR3 is TGTGCCAGCAGTCGAAGAGGGGCCCAGCCCCAGCATTTT. Translated, it gives CASSRRGAQPQHF.

A few counts support this clonotype. The chain carries TRBV5-1 and TRBJ2-2, with D maybe TRBD2 (6 bases). The V end lost 0 bases, the J end lost 4 bases, and 13 bases lay between the germline ends. Germline V lookup: CDR1 SGHRS, CDR2 YFSETQ. The CDR3 consists of 16 residues. The CDR3, as DNA: TGCGCCAGCAGCTTGGCCCCCGGGACTCTCACCGGGGAGCTGTTTTTT. Amino acid sequence: CASSLAPGTLTGELFF.

This clonotype was observed at least ten times. The chain combines TRBV11-2 with TRBJ1-2; D unclear. CDR3 length: 16 amino acids. Germline V gene lookup returns CDR1 SGHAT and CDR2 FQNNGV. V dropped 0 bases and J dropped 5 bases, with 16 bases sitting between them. The CDR3 DNA follows: TGTGCCAGCAGCTTAGATTTAGTCCTTTCCTCTTATGGCTACACCTTC. This encodes CASSLDLVLSSYGYTF.

With regard to this clonotype: A clone one base away is much larger, so this may be a read error. The V gene is TRBV5-1, the J gene TRBJ2-7; TRBD1 matches 7 bases. The CDR3 consists of 15 residues. CDR1 is SGHRS and CDR2 is YFSETQ in the germline V gene. CDR3: CASSQDREAPYGQYF. The CDR3 DNA reads TGCGCCAGCAGCCAAGACAGGGAAGCTCCCTACGGGCAGTACTTC.

The sample holds a few counts of this clonotype. The rearrangement links TRBV6-5 to TRBJ2-7; 10 bases agree with TRBD1. V shed 3 bases and J 7 bases; nucleotides not matched to a gene: 6. The CDR3 is 14 amino acids. Germline values: CDR1 MNHEY, CDR2 SVGAGI. CDR3 in amino acids: CASSYRQGAREQYF. The DNA of the CDR3 is TGTGCCAGCAGTTATCGACAGGGGGCGCGGGAGCAGTACTTC.

This clonotype was seen more than once but under ten times. A junction boundary mismatches the germline segment, possibly from a read error. The chain is built from TRBV20-1 and TRBJ2-1; 15 positions agree with TRBD2. Germline V CDR1 and CDR2: DFQATT, SNEGSKA (reference sequence). There are 16 residues in the CDR3. The CDR3 region is CSAVGLAGGSYNEQLF. The CDR3 DNA sequence: TGCAGTGCCGTGGGACTAGCGGGAGGCTCCTACAATGAGCAGCTCTTC.

This clonotype came up many times. This chain links TRBV27 with TRBJ2-7; tentative D call: TRBD2 (6 bases). The CDR3 totals 14 residues. Between the trimmed V and J ends, which lost 5 bases and 1 base, there was a span of 12 bases. The V gene's germline CDR1 is MNHEY and CDR2 SMNVEV (reference sequence). CDR3: CASSEPGLSYEQYF. CDR3 nucleotide sequence: TGTGCCAGCAGTGAGCCGGGACTTTCCTACGAGCAGTACTTC.

Regarding this clonotype: This may stem from a read error, because a much larger clone lies one nucleotide away. The chain links TRBV18 to TRBJ2-7, with D perhaps TRBD1 (6 bases). Germline V lookup: CDR1 KGHSH, CDR2 LQKENI. Trimming removed 6 bases from V and 6 bases from J, with 15 bases in between. This CDR3 contains 13 residues. The CDR3: CASSERTAREQYF. The DNA of the CDR3 is TGTGCCAGCTCCGAGCGGACAGCGCGCGAGCAGTACTTC. Based on the CDR3 plus reference TRBV18 and TRBJ2-7, the full variable domain is NAGVMQNPRHLVRRRGQEARLRCSPMKGHSHVYWYRQLPEEGLKFMVYLQKENIIDESGMPKERFSAEFPKEGPSILRIQQVVRGDSAAYFCASSERTAREQYFGPGTRLTVT.

CDR3 sequence reads: CATSDSAWEQYF. The CDR3, as DNA: TGTGCCACCAGTGATAGCGCGTGGGAGCAGTACTTC. The chain couples TRBV24-1 to TRBJ2-7; D unclear. With 3 bases removed from V and 7 bases from J, the gap between germline ends came to 9 bases. This CDR3 is 12 amino acids long. The germline V gene encodes CDR1 KGHDR and CDR2 SFDVKD.

The V call is TRBV29-1, the J call TRBJ2-7, with 7 nucleotides matching TRBD1. This CDR3 region has 13 residues. Germline V lookup: CDR1 SQVTM, CDR2 ANQGSEA. V shed 7 bases, J shed 0 bases, and the junction held 6 bases outside the gene matches. Here the CDR3 DNA reads TGCAGCGCCTTGACAGGGAACTCCTACGAGCAGTACTTC. This translates into CSALTGNSYEQYF.

This clonotype was counted a few times. Here the CDR3 DNA reads TGCGCCAGCAGCTTCCCTTATGGGACAGGCAACCAAGGGGCCAACGTCCTGACTTTC. As protein: CASSFPYGTGNQGANVLTF. The chain recombines TRBV5-1 with TRBJ2-6; 8 bases fit TRBD1. The length of the CDR3 is 19 residues. V shed 2 bases, J shed 4 bases, and the junction held 14 bases outside the gene matches. Germline-derived CDR1 and CDR2 are SGHRS and YFSETQ.

J is TRBJ2-2 and V is TRBV15, with TRBD2 matching over 13 bases. There are 18 residues in the CDR3. Losses at the gene ends were 5 bases for V and 5 bases for J; bases not matched to a gene: 11. Germline V gene lookup returns CDR1 LNHNV and CDR2 YYDKDF (reference sequence). This chain's CDR3 is CATSGLTSGGTFTGELFF. CDR3 DNA sequence: TGTGCCACCAGCGGATTGACTAGCGGGGGGACTTTTACCGGGGAGCTGTTTTTT.

This clonotype was seen ten or more times. A read error may account for a junction end that differs from germline. The chain uses TRBV20-1 and TRBJ2-1; TRBD2 aligns across 12 bases. The CDR3 spans 16 residues. From germline, CDR1 is DFQATT and CDR2 SNEGSKA (reference sequence). CDR3 region: CSARALGTSGYNEQFF. In DNA, the CDR3 is TGCAGTGCCAGAGCGTTGGGGACTAGCGGGTACAATGAGCAGTTCTTC.

This clonotype was found many times. The chain employs TRBV7-9 and TRBJ1-6; D not certain. CDR3 length: 14 amino acids. The V gene lost 5 bases and the J gene lost 4 bases, with 9 bases spanning the gap. CDR1 and CDR2 (germline): SEHNR, FQNEAQ (reference sequence). In DNA, the CDR3 is TGTGCCAGCAGCCCGGACGGATATAATTCACCCCTCCACTTT. This gives the protein CASSPDGYNSPLHF.

This clonotype was counted between two and nine times. The chain is built from TRBV2 and TRBJ2-3; 10 bases fit TRBD2. Per the germline V gene, CDR1 is SNHLY and CDR2 is FYNNEI. V was pared by 6 bases and J by 6 bases, with 6 bases of the junction left unmatched. The CDR3 runs to 14 residues. CDR3 loop: CASRSSGSTDTQYF. The CDR3 DNA sequence: TGTGCCAGCAGGTCTAGCGGGAGTACTGATACGCAGTATTTT.

A remark on this clonotype: This sequence may be a read error, since a much larger clone differs from it by one base. This chain connects TRBV12-3 or TRBV12-4 to TRBJ1-2, with D hard to call. The CDR3 has 13 amino acids. CDR3 in DNA: TGTGCCAGCACCCGGACGGATAACTATGGCTGCACCTTC. It yields the protein CASTRTDNYGCTF.

This clonotype has only a few counts. The chain is built from TRBV20-1 and TRBJ1-2; D perhaps matches TRBD1 (6 bases). The CDR3 sequence is 14 residues long. Germline V gene sequence: CDR1 DFQATT, CDR2 SNEGSKA (reference sequence). V lost 2 bases and J 0 bases, leaving 10 bases between the germline ends. In nucleotides, the CDR3 is TGCAGTGCTAGACTAGAGGGGGCTAACTATGGCTACACCTTC. Residues: CSARLEGANYGYTF.

This clonotype was recorded many times. The CDR3 DNA sequence: TGCAGTGCCTCGGACGGAACCATCACTGAAGCTTTCTTT. It specifies CSASDGTITEAFF. The gene calls are TRBV20-1 and TRBJ1-1; D gene uncertain. This CDR3 has 13 residues. Between the trimmed V and J ends, which lost 6 bases and 4 bases, there was a span of 15 bases. The germline gives CDR1 DFQATT, CDR2 SNEGSKA (reference sequence).

The chain uses TRBV4-2 and TRBJ2-7; TRBD2 aligns across 7 bases. Germline trimming cut 0 bases from V and 3 bases from J; bases unmatched to any gene: 5. There are 15 residues in the CDR3. Looked up from germline, CDR1 is LGHNA and CDR2 is YNFKEQ. The CDR3 coding sequence is TGTGCCAGCAGCCAAGATCTAGCGGAGAACTACGAGCAGTACTTC. The encoded protein is CASSQDLAENYEQYF.

The rearrangement uses TRBV6-1 and TRBJ2-7; TRBD2 matches at 12 bases. Germline-derived CDR1 and CDR2 are MNHNS and SASEGT. This CDR3 contains 19 residues. The V segment lost 5 bases and the J segment 0 bases; nucleotides outside the gene matches: 14. The CDR3 DNA is TGTGCCAGCAGTTCCCAAGCGTGGCTAGCGGGGGGGAGCTCCTACGAGCAGTACTTC. It encodes CASSSQAWLAGGSSYEQYF.

J is TRBJ2-3 and V is TRBV5-4, with 9 bases that match TRBD2. Germline V lookup: CDR1 SGHNT, CDR2 YYREEE (reference sequence). The CDR3 totals 15 residues. The J segment lost 3 bases and the V segment lost 4 bases, leaving 6 bases of the junction unmatched. The CDR3 DNA reads TGTGCCAGCAGCGGCGGGAGGGCGCGTACAGATACGCAGTATTTT. Encoded protein: CASSGGRARTDTQYF. Full variable domain (rest looked up from reference TRBV5-4 and TRBJ2-3): ETGVTQSPTHLIKTRGQQVTLRCSSQSGHNTVSWYQQALGQGPQFIFQYYREEENGRGNFPPRFSGLQFPNYSSELNVNALELDDSALYLCASSGGRARTDTQYFGPGTRLTVL.

This clonotype was recorded a few times. The chain carries TRBV20-1 and TRBJ2-5; 7 positions agree with TRBD2. Trimming at V came to 4 bases and at J to 2 bases, leaving 10 bases not matched to a gene. This CDR3 has 15 residues. The germline V gene has CDR1 DFQATT and CDR2 SNEGSKA (reference sequence). The CDR3 sequence is CSATRHKAGQETQYF. The CDR3, as DNA: TGCAGTGCTACTCGCCATAAAGCGGGGCAAGAGACCCAGTACTTC.

The gene calls are TRBV20-1 and TRBJ1-2, with a possible D match to TRBD1 (6 bases). The germline V and J ends were trimmed by 5 bases and 1 base, with 8 bases remaining between them. This CDR3 has 12 amino acids. Looked up from germline, CDR1 is DFQATT and CDR2 is SNEGSKA (reference sequence). CDR3 sequence reads: CSASDSNYGYTF. In DNA, the CDR3 is TGCAGTGCTTCGGACAGTAACTATGGCTACACCTTC.

This clonotype was observed a few times. The chain employs TRBV28 and TRBJ1-2; D is perhaps TRBD1 (6 bases). CDR3 length: 12 residues. CDR1 and CDR2 from the germline V gene are MDHEN and SYDVKM. V gave up 6 bases and J gave up 6 bases, with 11 bases separating them. CDR3 bases: TGTGCCAGCAGACCTACAGGGCATGGCTACACCTTC. This codes for CASRPTGHGYTF.